This T cell receptor beta chain originates from a study of T cells after yellow fever vaccination. Study-wide context: Those fractions that held only low numbers of cells were prepared using the SMART-Seq v4 Ultra Low Input RNA kit. Whole-study results and caveats: Post-booster repertoires contained most primary-vaccination clones again (around 97% CD4, around 89% CD8). One caveat is that FACS-sorted repertoires could contain abundant clonotypes contaminating from the bulk population.

Germline CDR1 and CDR2: DFQATT and SNEGSKA (reference sequence). The CDR3 is 15 residues long. V was pared by 6 bases and J by 0 bases, with 18 bases between. This clonotype occurred many times. The antigen is undetermined. Conversion of TCR transcripts into cDNA relied on 5'RACE template switching, which added a universal primer site and UMIs. TCRdb reprocessed the 5' RACE reads via MiXCR and lists one record per CDR3 protein. The sample has a few hundred thousand distinct CDR3 sequences; roughly 4.3% are singletons. The chain uses TRBV20-1 and TRBJ2-7; no firm D call. The specimen comprised PBMCs, sampled 5 days after the yellow fever booster vaccination. This clonotype originated in a man aged 18 to 29 who received the YFV17D yellow fever vaccine. In DNA form, the CDR3 reads TGCAGTGCCTTGACCCCGGCAGACAACTCCTACGAGCAGTACTTC. This codes for CSALTPADNSYEQYF.